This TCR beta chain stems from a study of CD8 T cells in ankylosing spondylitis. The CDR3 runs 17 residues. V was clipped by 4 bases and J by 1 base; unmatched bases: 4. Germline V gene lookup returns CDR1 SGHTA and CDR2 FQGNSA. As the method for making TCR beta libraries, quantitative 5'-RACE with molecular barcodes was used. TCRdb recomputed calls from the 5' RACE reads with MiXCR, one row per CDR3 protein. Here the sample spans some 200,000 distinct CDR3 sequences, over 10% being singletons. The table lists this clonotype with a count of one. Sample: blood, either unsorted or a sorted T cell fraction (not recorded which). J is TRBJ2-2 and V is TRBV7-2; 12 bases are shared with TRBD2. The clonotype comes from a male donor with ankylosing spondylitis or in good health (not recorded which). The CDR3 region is CASSSSLAGGNTGELFF. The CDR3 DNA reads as TGTGCCAGCAGCTCCTCACTAGCGGGGGGGAACACCGGGGAGCTGTTTTTT. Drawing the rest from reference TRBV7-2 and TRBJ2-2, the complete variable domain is GAGVSQSPSNKVTEKGKDVELRCDPISGHTALYWYRQSLGQGLEFLIYFQGNSAPDKSGLPSDRFSAERTGGSVSTLTIQRTQQEDSAVYLCASSSSLAGGNTGELFFGEGSRLTVL.